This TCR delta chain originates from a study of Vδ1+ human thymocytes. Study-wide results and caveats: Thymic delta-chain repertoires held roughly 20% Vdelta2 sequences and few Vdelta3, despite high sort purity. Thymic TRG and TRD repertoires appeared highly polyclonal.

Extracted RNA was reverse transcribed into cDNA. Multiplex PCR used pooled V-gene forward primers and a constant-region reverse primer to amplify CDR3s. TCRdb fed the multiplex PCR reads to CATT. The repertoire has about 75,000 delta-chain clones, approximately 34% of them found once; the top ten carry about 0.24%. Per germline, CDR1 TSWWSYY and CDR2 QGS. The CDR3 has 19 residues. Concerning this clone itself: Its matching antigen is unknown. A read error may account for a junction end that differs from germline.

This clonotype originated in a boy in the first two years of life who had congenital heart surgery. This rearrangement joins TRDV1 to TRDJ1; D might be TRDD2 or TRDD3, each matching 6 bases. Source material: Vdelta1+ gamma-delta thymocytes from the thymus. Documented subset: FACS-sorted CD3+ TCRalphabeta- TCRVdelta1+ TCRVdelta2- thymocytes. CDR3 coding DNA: TGTGCTCTTGGGCAACTTCCCCTCCTACAACGTACTGGGACCGATAAACTCATCTTT. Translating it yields CALGQLPLLQRTGTDKLIF.